The 22 T cell receptor beta chains listed next were all sequenced from one sample in a study of blood T cells in healthy people across ages. For the second PCR, which ran for 7 to 11 cycles, a sample-barcoded 5' primer and a J-beta primer mix were used. TCRdb analysed the 5' RACE reads with MiXCR anew, one entry per CDR3 protein. This table holds around 1,500,000 distinct CDR3 sequences, under 30% found once. Sequencing was done on a sample of blood. Every receptor here comes from a woman aged 25 to 39 in good health.

As concerns this clonotype: At one end, the junction sequence differs from germline, possibly due to a read error. CDR3 sequence reads: CASSETSGAQEAQYF. Here the CDR3 DNA reads TGTGCCAGCAGTGAGACTAGCGGGGCACAAGAGGCCCAGTACTTC. The rearrangement links TRBV6-5 to TRBJ2-5, with TRBD2 matching over 11 bases. The CDR3 length is 15 residues. Germline V gene data show CDR1 as MNHEY and CDR2 as SVGAGI.

The chain combines TRBV29-1 with TRBJ1-1; 8 bases are a match to TRBD1. This CDR3 spans 12 amino acids. V was clipped by 6 bases and J by 4 bases; unmatched bases: 4. From germline, CDR1 is SQVTM and CDR2 ANQGSEA. The CDR3 DNA is TGCAGCGTCGATGACAGGGGCACTGAAGCTTTCTTT. Its translation is CSVDDRGTEAFF.

V is TRBV29-1 and J is TRBJ2-1; perhaps D is TRBD1 or TRBD2 (5 bases each). CDR1 and CDR2 from the germline V gene are SQVTM and ANQGSEA. The V and J ends lost 3 bases and 0 bases respectively, with 12 bases between them. There are 15 residues in the CDR3. CDR3 DNA sequence: TGCAGCGTTGACAGGGTAGGAGGCTCCTACAATGAGCAGTTCTTC. Translation: CSVDRVGGSYNEQFF.

The chain links TRBV20-1 to TRBJ2-1; 8 bases are shared with TRBD2. V lost 5 bases and J lost 5; bases outside the gene matches: 11. CDR3 size: 15 residues. Germline CDR1 and CDR2: DFQATT and SNEGSKA (reference sequence). CDR3 amino acids: CSAGLTGGPHNEQFF. CDR3 nucleotides: TGCAGTGCTGGACTAACGGGAGGGCCTCACAATGAGCAGTTCTTC.

CDR3 protein: CASSGDGGRQPQHF. Here the CDR3 DNA reads TGTGCCAGCAGCGGGGACGGGGGCCGACAGCCCCAGCATTTT. The J gene is TRBJ1-5, the V gene TRBV9, with D tentatively TRBD1 (6 bases). The CDR3 contains 14 residues. Between the trimmed V and J ends, which lost 3 bases and 7 bases, there was a span of 14 bases. Germline loops: CDR1 SGDLS, CDR2 YYNGEE.

This clonotype was counted between two and nine times. The rearrangement joins TRBV2 to TRBJ2-1; D is uncertain. V gave up 2 bases and J gave up 8 bases, with 16 bases separating them. The CDR3 is 15 residues long. Germline CDR1 is SNHLY and CDR2 is FYNNEI. CDR3 protein: CASSETPAGVDEQFF. CDR3 nucleotides: TGTGCCAGCAGTGAAACGCCCGCTGGGGTCGATGAGCAGTTCTTC.

This clonotype was counted ten times or more. The chain has TRBV7-2 and TRBJ2-7, with D possibly TRBD2 on 5 matching bases. Trimming took off 5 bases at V and 5 bases at J, with 19 bases between the two ends. The V gene's germline CDR1 is SGHTA and CDR2 FQGNSA. The CDR3 is 15 residues long. The CDR3, as DNA: TGTGCCAGCAGCCCACGGCGGGTAAAAGGCCACGAGCAGTACTTC. It is translated as CASSPRRVKGHEQYF.

Ten or more counts support this clonotype. A read error may be the cause here, since a much bigger clone is one base away. V and J are TRBV20-1 and TRBJ2-5, with TRBD1 matching 7 bases. This CDR3 is built from 13 residues. The trim removed 7 bases at V and 9 bases at J, leaving 14 bases unmatched. Germline V gives CDR1 DFQATT, CDR2 SNEGSKA (reference sequence). CDR3 nucleotide sequence: TGCAGTGTTAAAGACAGGGTATCGAGTCCCCAGTACTTC. Translated, it gives CSVKDRVSSPQYF.

V and J are TRBV20-1 and TRBJ2-1; D is perhaps TRBD2 (6 bases). With the DNA end fitting TRBJ2-7 better, the J assignment may be wrong. CDR1 is DFQATT, CDR2 SNEGSKA, per germline (reference sequence). The CDR3 is 14 amino acids. CDR3 amino acids: CSASRGRSLNEQYF. As DNA, the CDR3 is TGCAGTGCTAGTCGGGGGAGATCTCTCAATGAGCAGTACTTC.

As concerns this clonotype: The junction departs from the called germline gene at one end, perhaps through a read error. V is TRBV7-2 and J is TRBJ2-1, with 8 nucleotides matching TRBD1. Germline CDR1 reads SGHTA; CDR2 reads FQGNSA. This CDR3 spans 15 amino acids. DNA for the CDR3: TGTGTCAGCACCGAGGACAGGGCTTCCTACAATGAGCAGTTCTTC. Translated, it gives CVSTEDRASYNEQFF. Using reference TRBV7-2 and TRBJ2-1 for the parts outside the CDR3, the full variable domain is GAGVSQSPSNKVTEKGKDVELRCDPISGHTALYWYRQSLGQGLEFLIYFQGNSAPDKSGLPSDRFSAERTGGSVSTLTIQRTQQEDSAVYLCVSTEDRASYNEQFFGPGTRLTVL.

This clonotype was seen repeatedly, ten times or more. This chain connects TRBV6-5 to TRBJ2-4; 7 positions match TRBD2. Germline CDR1 reads MNHEY; CDR2 reads SVGAGI. Germline trimming cut 2 bases from V and 0 bases from J; bases unmatched to any gene: 13. This CDR3 contains 19 residues. CDR3 sequence reads: CASSYDGRSIVIAKNIQYF. The CDR3 DNA reads as TGTGCCAGCAGTTACGACGGGAGGTCCATTGTCATAGCCAAAAACATTCAGTACTTC.

The chain has TRBV5-6 and TRBJ2-5, with D possibly called TRBD1 or TRBD2 (5 bases each). The germline V and J ends were trimmed by 3 bases and 4 bases, with 13 bases remaining between them. The germline CDR1 and CDR2 sequences are SGHDT and YYEEEE. CDR3 length: 14 residues. The CDR3 spells CASSSVQRGETQYF. The DNA of the CDR3 is TGTGCCAGCAGCTCGGTACAGAGGGGAGAGACCCAGTACTTC.

The CDR3 sequence: CASSPNSGARGYTF. CDR3 nucleotides: TGTGCCAGCAGCCCTAATTCTGGGGCGAGGGGCTACACCTTC. This chain joins TRBV28 and TRBJ1-2, with D possibly being TRBD1 (5 bases). V was trimmed by 6 bases and J by 8 bases, leaving 19 bases between them. In germline, CDR1 is MDHEN, CDR2 SYDVKM. CDR3 length: 14 amino acids.

The J gene is TRBJ2-3, the V gene TRBV10-3; no firm D call. Germline V CDR1 and CDR2: ENHRY, SYGVKD. The V end was cut by 2 bases, the J end by 6 bases, with 12 bases between. The CDR3 is made up of 14 amino acids. The DNA of the CDR3 is TGTGCCATCAGTGAGACCTCGGATGGGGATACGCAGTATTTT. It translates to CAISETSDGDTQYF.

The V gene is TRBV19, the J gene TRBJ2-3, with TRBD1 matching over 8 bases. The CDR3 consists of 17 residues. J lost 4 bases, V lost 4 bases, and 13 bases had no gene match. Germline-derived CDR1 and CDR2 are LNHDA and SQIVND (reference sequence). The chain's CDR3 is CASSTGTGPKSPDTQYF. CDR3 DNA: TGTGCCAGTAGTACCGGGACAGGTCCCAAGAGCCCAGATACGCAGTATTTT.

J is TRBJ1-1 and V is TRBV28; D remains ambiguous. The CDR3 is 13 residues long. The germline CDR1 and CDR2 sequences are MDHEN and SYDVKM. With 6 bases removed from V and 0 bases from J, the gap between germline ends came to 8 bases. CDR3 amino acids: CASSIGLNTEAFF. CDR3 nucleotide sequence: TGTGCCAGCAGCATAGGGTTGAACACTGAAGCTTTCTTT.

Comment on this clonotype: This may stem from a read error, because a much larger clone lies one nucleotide away. The chain uses TRBV7-2 and TRBJ2-1; 8 bases align to TRBD1. V dropped 4 bases and J dropped 7; count of bases not matched to a gene: 9. The CDR3 spans 15 residues. Germline values: CDR1 SGHTA, CDR2 FQGNSA. The CDR3, as DNA: TGTGCCAGCAGCTCATCCGGGACAGGACCGAATGAGCAGTTCTTC. It is translated as CASSSSGTGPNEQFF.

This clonotype was observed a handful of times. A much larger clone sits a single nucleotide away, making a read error possible. The genes are TRBV7-9 and TRBJ1-5; possibly TRBD1 for D (6 bases). Germline-derived CDR1 and CDR2 are SEHNR and FQNEAQ (reference sequence). This CDR3 comprises 13 residues. V dropped 8 bases and J dropped 4 bases, with 12 bases sitting between them. The CDR3, as DNA: TGTGCCAGCCGGGGGGCAGGGAATCAGCCCCAGCATTTT. Encoded protein: CASRGAGNQPQHF.

The V gene is TRBV7-8, the J gene TRBJ2-1, with a tentative D call TRBD2 (6 bases). From germline, CDR1 is SGHVS and CDR2 FQNEAQ. The CDR3 runs 15 residues. Trimming cost V 1 base and J 7 bases, with 14 bases left between them. CDR3 sequence: CASSLERVGGNEQFF. CDR3 coding DNA: TGTGCCAGCAGCTTAGAACGGGTTGGGGGGAATGAGCAGTTCTTC.

This clonotype was seen more than once but under ten times. The chain is built from TRBV6-6 and TRBJ2-7; D uncertain. From germline, CDR1 is MNHNY and CDR2 SVGAGI (reference sequence). V was pared by 5 bases and J by 8 bases, with 16 bases between. This CDR3 has 13 amino acids. The CDR3 nucleotides read TGTGCCAGCAGTGAACCCCAAGTGGGCAAGCAGTACTTC. Protein: CASSEPQVGKQYF.

This clonotype appeared a few times. This chain links TRBV28 with TRBJ2-1; tentative D call: TRBD1 (6 bases). With 2 bases removed from V and 7 bases from J, the gap between germline ends came to 12 bases. Per the germline V gene, CDR1 is MDHEN and CDR2 is SYDVKM. The CDR3 spans 14 residues. CDR3 in amino acids: CASSLGGVENEQFF. CDR3 nucleotides: TGTGCCAGCAGTTTAGGGGGCGTTGAGAATGAGCAGTTCTTC.

Comment on this clonotype: This may be a read error, as it is one base from a much larger clone. V and J are TRBV29-1 and TRBJ2-1; tentative D call: TRBD1 (5 bases). Trimming cost V 7 bases and J 12 bases, with 19 bases left between them. The CDR3 contains 12 residues. CDR1 is SQVTM and CDR2 is ANQGSEA in the germline V gene. CDR3 region: CSGPKLGQGQFF. The CDR3 DNA sequence: TGCAGCGGCCCGAAGTTGGGGCAGGGGCAGTTCTTC.